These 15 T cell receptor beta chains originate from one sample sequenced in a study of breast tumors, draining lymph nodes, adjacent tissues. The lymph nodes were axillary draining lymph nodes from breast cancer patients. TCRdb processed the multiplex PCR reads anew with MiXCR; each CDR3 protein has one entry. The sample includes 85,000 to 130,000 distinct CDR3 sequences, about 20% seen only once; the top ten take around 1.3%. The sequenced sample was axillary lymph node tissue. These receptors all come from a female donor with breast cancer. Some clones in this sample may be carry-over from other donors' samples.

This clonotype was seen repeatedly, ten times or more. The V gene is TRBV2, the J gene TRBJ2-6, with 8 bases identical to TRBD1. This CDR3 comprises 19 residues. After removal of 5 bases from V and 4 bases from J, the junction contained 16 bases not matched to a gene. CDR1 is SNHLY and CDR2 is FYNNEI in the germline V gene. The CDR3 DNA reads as TGTGCCAGCAGTAAATCCGGGACAGGCACCGCGGGGGGGGCCAACGTCCTGACTTTC. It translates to CASSKSGTGTAGGANVLTF. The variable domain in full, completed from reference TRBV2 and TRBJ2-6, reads EPEVTQTPSHQVTQMGQEVILRCVPISNHLYFYWYRQILGQKVEFLVSFYNNEISEKSEIFDDQFSVERPDGSNFTLKIRSTKLEDSAMYFCASSKSGTGTAGGANVLTFGAGSRLTVL.

Here the CDR3 DNA reads TGCGCCAGCAAATGGGGGGGCACCGGGGAGCTGTTTTTT. Translation: CASKWGGTGELFF. The chain carries TRBV10-2 and TRBJ2-2; 7 nucleotides line up with TRBD2. J was trimmed by 4 bases and V by 7 bases; bases with no gene match: 3. The CDR3 has 13 amino acids. From germline, CDR1 is WSHSY and CDR2 SAAADI.

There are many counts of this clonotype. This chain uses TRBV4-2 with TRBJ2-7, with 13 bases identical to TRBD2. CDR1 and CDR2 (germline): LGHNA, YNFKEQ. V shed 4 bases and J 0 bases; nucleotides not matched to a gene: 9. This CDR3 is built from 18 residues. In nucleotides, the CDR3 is TGTGCCAGCAGCCCCATCGGGACTAGCGGGATGATCTCCTACGAGCAGTACTTC. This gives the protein CASSPIGTSGMISYEQYF.

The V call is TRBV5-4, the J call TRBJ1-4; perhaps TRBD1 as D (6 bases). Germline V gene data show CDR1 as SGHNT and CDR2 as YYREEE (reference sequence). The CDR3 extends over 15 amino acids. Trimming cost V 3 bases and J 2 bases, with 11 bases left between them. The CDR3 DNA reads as TGTGCCAGCAGCTCCAACAGGGCGACTAATGAAAAACTGTTTTTT. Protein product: CASSSNRATNEKLFF.

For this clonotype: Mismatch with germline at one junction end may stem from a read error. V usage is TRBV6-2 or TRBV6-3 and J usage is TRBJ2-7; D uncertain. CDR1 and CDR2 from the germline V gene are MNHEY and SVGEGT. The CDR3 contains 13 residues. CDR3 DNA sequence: TGTGCCAGCAGCTACTCCCTGGGGAATGAGCAGTACTTC. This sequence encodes CASSYSLGNEQYF.

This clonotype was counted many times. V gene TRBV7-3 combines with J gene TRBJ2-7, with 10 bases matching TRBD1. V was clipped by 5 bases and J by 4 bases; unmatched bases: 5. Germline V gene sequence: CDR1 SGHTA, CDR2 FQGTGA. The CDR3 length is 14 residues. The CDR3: CASSTTGGAYEQYF. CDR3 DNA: TGTGCCAGCAGCACGACAGGGGGCGCTTACGAGCAGTACTTC.

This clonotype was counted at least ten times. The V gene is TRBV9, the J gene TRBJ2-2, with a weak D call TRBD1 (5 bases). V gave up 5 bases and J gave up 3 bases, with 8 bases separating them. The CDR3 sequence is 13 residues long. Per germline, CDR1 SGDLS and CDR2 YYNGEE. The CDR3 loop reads CASRDTHTGELFF. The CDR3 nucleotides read TGTGCCAGCAGGGACACACACACCGGGGAGCTGTTTTTT.

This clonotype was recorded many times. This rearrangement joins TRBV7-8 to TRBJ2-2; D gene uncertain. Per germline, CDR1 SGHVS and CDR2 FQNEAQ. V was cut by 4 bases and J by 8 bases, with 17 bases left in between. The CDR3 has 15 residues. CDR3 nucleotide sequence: TGTGCCAGCAGCTCCTGGGAACGGCGTAAAGGGGAGCTGTTTTTT. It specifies CASSSWERRKGELFF.

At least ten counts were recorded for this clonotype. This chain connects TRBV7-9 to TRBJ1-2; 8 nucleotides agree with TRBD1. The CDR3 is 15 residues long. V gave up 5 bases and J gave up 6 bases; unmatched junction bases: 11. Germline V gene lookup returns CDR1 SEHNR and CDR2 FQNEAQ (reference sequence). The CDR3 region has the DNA TGTGCCAGCAGCCAAATTCAGGGGGCCCTGGATGGCTACACCTTC. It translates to CASSQIQGALDGYTF.

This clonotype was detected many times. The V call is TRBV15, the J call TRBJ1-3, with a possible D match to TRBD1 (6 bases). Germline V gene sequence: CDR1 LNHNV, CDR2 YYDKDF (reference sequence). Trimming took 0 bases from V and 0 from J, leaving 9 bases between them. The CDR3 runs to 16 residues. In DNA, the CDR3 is TGTGCCACCAGCAGAGATCCAGGGGTCTCTGGAAACACCATATATTTT. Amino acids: CATSRDPGVSGNTIYF.

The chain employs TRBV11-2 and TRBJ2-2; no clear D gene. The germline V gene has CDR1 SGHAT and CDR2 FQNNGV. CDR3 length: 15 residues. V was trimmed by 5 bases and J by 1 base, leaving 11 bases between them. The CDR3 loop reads CASSKAPQNTGELFF. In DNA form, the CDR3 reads TGTGCCAGCAGCAAAGCCCCCCAGAACACCGGGGAGCTGTTTTTT.

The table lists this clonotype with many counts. CDR3 in DNA: TGCAGTGCTAGAGGGGGGGGCTCGAATGAAAAACTGTTTTTT. This sequence encodes CSARGGGSNEKLFF. The J gene is TRBJ1-4, the V gene TRBV20-1, with D possibly matching TRBD1 (6 bases). CDR1 and CDR2 from the germline V gene are DFQATT and SNEGSKA (reference sequence). The CDR3 spans 14 residues. Trimming left V 1 base short and J 5 bases short, with 11 bases between.

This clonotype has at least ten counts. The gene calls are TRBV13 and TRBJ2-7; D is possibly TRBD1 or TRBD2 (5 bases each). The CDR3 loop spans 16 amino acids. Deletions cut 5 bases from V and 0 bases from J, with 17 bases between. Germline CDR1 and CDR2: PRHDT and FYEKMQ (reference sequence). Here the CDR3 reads CASSPNRDASSYEQYF. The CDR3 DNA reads TGTGCCAGCAGCCCCAATCGGGACGCCTCCTCCTACGAGCAGTACTTC.

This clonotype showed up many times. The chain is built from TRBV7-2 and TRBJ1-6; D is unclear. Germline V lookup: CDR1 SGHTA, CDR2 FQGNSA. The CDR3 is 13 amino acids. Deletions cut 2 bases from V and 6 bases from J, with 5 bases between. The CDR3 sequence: CASSLNVNSPLHF. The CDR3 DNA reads TGTGCCAGCAGCTTAAATGTTAATTCACCCCTCCACTTT.

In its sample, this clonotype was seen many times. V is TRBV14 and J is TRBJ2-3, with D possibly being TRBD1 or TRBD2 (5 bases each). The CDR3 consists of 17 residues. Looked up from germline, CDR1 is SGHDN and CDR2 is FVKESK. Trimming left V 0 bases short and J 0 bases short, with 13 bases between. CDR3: CASSQDARGRSTDTQYF. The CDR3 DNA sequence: TGTGCCAGCAGCCAAGATGCTAGGGGACGTAGCACAGATACGCAGTATTTT.